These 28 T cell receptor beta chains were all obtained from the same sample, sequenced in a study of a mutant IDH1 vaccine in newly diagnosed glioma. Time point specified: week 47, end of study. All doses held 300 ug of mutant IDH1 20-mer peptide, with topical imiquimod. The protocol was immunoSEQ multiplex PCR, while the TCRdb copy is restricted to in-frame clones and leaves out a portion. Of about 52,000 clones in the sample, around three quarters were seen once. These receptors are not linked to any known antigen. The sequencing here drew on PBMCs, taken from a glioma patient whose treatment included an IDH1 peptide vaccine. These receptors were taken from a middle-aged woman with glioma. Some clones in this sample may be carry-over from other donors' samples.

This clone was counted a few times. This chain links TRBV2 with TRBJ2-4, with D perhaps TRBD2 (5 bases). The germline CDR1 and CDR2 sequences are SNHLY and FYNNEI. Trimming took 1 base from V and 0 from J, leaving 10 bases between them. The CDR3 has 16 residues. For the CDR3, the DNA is TGTGCCAGCAGTGAAGGAGGGCTTCTAGCCAAAAACATTCAGTACTTC. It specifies CASSEGGLLAKNIQYF. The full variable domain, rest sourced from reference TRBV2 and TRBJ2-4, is EPEVTQTPSHQVTQMGQEVILRCVPISNHLYFYWYRQILGQKVEFLVSFYNNEISEKSEIFDDQFSVERPDGSNFTLKIRSTKLEDSAMYFCASSEGGLLAKNIQYFGAGTRLSVL.

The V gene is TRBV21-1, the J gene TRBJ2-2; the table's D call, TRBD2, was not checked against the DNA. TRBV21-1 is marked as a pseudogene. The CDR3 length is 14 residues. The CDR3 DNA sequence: TGTGCCAGTCTGAAAGGGGGGAGGGCCGGGGAGCTGTTTTTT. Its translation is CASLKGGRAGELFF.

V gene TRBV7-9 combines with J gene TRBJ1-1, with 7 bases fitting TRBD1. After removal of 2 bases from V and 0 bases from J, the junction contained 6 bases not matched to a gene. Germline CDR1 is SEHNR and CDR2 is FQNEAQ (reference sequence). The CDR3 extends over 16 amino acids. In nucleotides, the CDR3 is TGTGCCAGCAGCTTACCGCGGGACAGCTTGAACACTGAAGCTTTCTTT. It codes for CASSLPRDSLNTEAFF.

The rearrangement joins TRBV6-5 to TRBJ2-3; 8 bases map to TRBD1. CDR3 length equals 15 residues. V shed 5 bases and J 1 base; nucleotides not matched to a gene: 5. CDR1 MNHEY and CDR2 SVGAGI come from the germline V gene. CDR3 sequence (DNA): TGTGCCAGCAGTCCGACGACAGGGGGCACAGATACGCAGTATTTT. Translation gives CASSPTTGGTDTQYF.

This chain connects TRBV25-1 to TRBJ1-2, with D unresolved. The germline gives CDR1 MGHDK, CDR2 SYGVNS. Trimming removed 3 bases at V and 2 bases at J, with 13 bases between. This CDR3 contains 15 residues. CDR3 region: CASSDPEWGNYGYTF. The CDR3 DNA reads TGTGCCAGCAGTGATCCCGAGTGGGGAAACTATGGCTACACCTTC.

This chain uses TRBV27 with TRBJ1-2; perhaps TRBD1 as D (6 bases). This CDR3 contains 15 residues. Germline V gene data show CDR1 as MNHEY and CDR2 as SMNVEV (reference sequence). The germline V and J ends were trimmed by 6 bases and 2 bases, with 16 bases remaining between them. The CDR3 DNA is TGTGCCAGCAGGCCTAACAGGGAAATAAACTATGGCTACACCTTC. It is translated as CASRPNREINYGYTF.

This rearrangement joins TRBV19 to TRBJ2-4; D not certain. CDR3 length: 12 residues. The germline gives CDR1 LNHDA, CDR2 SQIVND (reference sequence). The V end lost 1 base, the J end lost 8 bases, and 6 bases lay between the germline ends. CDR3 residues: CASSIGKDIQYF. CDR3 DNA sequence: TGTGCCAGTAGTATAGGGAAGGACATTCAGTACTTC.

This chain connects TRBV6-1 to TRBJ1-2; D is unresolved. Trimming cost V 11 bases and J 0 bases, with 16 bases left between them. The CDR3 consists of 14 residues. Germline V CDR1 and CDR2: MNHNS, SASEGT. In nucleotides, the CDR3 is TGTGCCGCCAAGAGGGCGTTATCTAACTATGGCTACACCTTC. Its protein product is CAAKRALSNYGYTF.

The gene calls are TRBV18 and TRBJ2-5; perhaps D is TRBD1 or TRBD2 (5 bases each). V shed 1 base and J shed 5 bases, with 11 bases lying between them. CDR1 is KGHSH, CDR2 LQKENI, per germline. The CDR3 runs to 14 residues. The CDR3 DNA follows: TGTGCCAGCTCACCACTTGGGGGAGAGGAGACCCAGTACTTC. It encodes CASSPLGGEETQYF.

CDR3 DNA sequence: TGTGCCTGGAGTGTACCTAGCGGACCCCTAGATACGCAGTATTTT. It encodes CAWSVPSGPLDTQYF. The genes are TRBV30 and TRBJ2-3, with 7 bases identical to TRBD2. Germline CDR1 reads GTSNPN; CDR2 reads SVGIG (reference sequence). Trimming took 0 bases from V and 5 from J; bases not matched to a gene: 8. The CDR3 is made up of 15 amino acids. Combining the CDR3 with reference TRBV30 and TRBJ2-3 gives the whole variable domain SQTIHQWPATLVQPVGSPLSLECTVEGTSNPNLYWYRQAAGRGLQLLFYSVGIGQISSEVPQNLSASRPQDRQFILSSKKLLLSDSGFYLCAWSVPSGPLDTQYFGPGTRLTVL.

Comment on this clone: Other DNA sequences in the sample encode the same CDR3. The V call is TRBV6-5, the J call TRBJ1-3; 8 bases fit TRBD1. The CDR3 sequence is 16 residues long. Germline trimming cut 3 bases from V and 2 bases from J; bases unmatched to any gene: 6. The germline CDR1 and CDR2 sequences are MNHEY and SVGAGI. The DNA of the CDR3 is TGTGCCAGCAGTTATTCGGACAGGGCTGCTGGAAACACCATATATTTT. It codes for CASSYSDRAAGNTIYF.

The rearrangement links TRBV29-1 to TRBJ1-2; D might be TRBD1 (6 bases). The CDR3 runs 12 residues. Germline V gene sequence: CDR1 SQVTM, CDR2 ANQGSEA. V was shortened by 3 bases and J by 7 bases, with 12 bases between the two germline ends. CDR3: CSVESGAAGYTF. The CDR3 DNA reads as TGCAGCGTTGAGTCGGGGGCTGCTGGCTACACCTTC.

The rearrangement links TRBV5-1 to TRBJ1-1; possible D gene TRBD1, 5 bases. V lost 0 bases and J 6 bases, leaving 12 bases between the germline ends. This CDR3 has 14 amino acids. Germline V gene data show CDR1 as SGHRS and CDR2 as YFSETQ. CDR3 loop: CASSLARGRAEAFF. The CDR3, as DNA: TGCGCCAGCAGCTTGGCGAGGGGTCGGGCTGAAGCTTTCTTT.

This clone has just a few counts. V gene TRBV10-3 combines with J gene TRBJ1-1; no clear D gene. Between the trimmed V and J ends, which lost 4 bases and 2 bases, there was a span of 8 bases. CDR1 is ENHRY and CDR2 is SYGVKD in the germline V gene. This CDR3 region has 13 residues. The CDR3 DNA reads TGTGCCATCAGTGGAACGGGAAACACTGAAGCTTTCTTT. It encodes CAISGTGNTEAFF.

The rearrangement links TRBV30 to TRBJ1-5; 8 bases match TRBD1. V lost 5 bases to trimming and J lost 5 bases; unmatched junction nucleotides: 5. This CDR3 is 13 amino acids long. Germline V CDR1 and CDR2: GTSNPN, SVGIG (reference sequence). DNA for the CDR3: TGTGCCTGGCAGGACAGGGAACATCAGCCCCAGCATTTT. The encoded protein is CAWQDREHQPQHF.

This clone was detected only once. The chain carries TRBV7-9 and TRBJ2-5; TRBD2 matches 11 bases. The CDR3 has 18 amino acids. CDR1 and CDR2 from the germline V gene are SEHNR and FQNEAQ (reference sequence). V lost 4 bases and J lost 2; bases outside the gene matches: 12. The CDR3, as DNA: TGTGCCAGCAGCTCCCCGACGCTAGCGGGGGGACCTCAAGAGACCCAGTACTTC. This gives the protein CASSSPTLAGGPQETQYF.

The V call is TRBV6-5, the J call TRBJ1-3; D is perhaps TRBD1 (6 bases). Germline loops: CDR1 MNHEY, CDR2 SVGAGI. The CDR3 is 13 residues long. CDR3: CAARGGLGNTIYF. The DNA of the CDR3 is TGTGCGGCCCGGGGGGGCTTAGGAAACACCATATATTTT.

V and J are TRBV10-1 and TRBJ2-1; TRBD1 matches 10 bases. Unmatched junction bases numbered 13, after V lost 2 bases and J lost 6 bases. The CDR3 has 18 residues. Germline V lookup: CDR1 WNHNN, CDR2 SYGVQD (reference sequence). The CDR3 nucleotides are TGCGCCAGCAGTGAGCCGGCGGATCCGGGACAGGGGACCAATGAGCAGTTCTTC. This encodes CASSEPADPGQGTNEQFF.

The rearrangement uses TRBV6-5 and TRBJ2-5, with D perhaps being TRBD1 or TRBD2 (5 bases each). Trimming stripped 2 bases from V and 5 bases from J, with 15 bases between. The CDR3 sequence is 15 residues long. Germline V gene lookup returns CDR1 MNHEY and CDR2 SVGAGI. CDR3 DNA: TGTGCCAGCAGTTACGGGGGTTCTTCATGGGAGACCCAGTACTTC. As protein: CASSYGGSSWETQYF.

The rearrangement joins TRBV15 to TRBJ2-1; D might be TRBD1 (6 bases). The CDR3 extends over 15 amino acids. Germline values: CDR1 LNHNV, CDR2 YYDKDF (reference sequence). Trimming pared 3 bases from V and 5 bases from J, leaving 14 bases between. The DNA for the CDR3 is TGTGCCACCAGCAGCAGTACAGGGATACACAATGAGCAGTTCTTC. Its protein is CATSSSTGIHNEQFF. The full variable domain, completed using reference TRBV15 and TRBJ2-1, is DAMVIQNPRYQVTQFGKPVTLSCSQTLNHNVMYWYQQKSSQAPKLLFHYYDKDFNNEADTPDNFQSRRPNTSFCFLDIRSPGLGDTAMYLCATSSSTGIHNEQFFGPGTRLTVL.

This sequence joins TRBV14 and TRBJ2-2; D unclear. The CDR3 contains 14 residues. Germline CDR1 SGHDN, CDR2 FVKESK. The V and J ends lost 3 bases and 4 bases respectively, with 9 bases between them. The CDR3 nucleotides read TGTGCCAGCAGCCACGGTGGGTTCACCGGGGAGCTGTTTTTT. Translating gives CASSHGGFTGELFF.

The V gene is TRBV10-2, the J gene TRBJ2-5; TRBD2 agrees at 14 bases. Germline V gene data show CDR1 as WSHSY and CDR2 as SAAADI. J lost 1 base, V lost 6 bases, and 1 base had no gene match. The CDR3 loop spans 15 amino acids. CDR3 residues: CASRGLAGVQETQYF. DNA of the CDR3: TGCGCCAGCAGGGGACTAGCGGGGGTCCAAGAGACCCAGTACTTC.

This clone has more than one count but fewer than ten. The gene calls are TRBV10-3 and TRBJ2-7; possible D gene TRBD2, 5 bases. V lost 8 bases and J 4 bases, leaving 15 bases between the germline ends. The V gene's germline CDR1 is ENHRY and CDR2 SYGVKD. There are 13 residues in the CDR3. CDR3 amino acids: CAIGALGGYEQYF. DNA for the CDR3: TGTGCCATCGGTGCCTTGGGCGGGTACGAGCAGTACTTC.

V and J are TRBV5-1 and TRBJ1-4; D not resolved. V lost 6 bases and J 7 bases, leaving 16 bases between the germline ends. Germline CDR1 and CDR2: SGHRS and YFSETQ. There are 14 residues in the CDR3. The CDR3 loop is CASTLSQISEKLFF. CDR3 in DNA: TGCGCCAGCACTCTATCGCAAATATCTGAAAAACTGTTTTTT.

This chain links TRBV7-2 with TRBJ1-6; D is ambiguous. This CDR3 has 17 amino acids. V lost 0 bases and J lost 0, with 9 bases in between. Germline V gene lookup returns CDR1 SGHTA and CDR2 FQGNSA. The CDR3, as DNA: TGTGCCAGCAGCTTAGCCCCTATTAGCTCCTATAATTCACCCCTCCACTTT. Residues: CASSLAPISSYNSPLHF.

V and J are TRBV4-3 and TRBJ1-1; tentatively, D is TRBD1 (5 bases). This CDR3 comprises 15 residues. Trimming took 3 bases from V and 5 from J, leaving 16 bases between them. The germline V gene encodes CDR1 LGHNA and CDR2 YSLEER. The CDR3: CASSHRPGVITEAFF. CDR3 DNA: TGCGCCAGCAGCCATCGGCCGGGGGTGATAACTGAAGCTTTCTTT.

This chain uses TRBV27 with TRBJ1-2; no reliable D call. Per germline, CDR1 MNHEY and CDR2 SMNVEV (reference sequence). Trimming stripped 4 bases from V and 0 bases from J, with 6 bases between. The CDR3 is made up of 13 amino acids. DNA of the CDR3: TGTGCCAGCAGTTGGGCCTCTAACTATGGCTACACCTTC. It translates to CASSWASNYGYTF.

This chain's CDR3 is CASSLGQGLYEKLFF. In DNA, the CDR3 is TGTGCCAGCAGCTTAGGACAGGGTCTCTATGAAAAACTGTTTTTT. V gene TRBV7-2 combines with J gene TRBJ1-4; 7 bases fit TRBD1. Losses at the gene ends were 1 base for V and 6 bases for J; bases not matched to a gene: 5. This CDR3 is 15 amino acids long. In germline, CDR1 is SGHTA, CDR2 FQGNSA.